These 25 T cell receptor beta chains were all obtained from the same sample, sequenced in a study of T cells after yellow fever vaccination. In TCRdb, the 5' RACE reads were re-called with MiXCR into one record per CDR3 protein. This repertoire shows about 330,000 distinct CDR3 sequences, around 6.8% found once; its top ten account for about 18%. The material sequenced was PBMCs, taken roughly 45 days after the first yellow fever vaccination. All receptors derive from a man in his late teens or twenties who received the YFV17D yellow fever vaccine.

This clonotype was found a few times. The CDR3 sequence is CASSGASGGTGELFF. The CDR3 DNA reads TGTGCCAGCAGCGGTGCTAGCGGGGGGACCGGGGAGCTGTTTTTT. This chain connects TRBV5-4 to TRBJ2-2; 11 bases are a match to TRBD2. The CDR3 is 15 residues long. J lost 5 bases, V lost 4 bases, and 4 bases had no gene match. Germline CDR1 and CDR2: SGHNT and YYREEE (reference sequence).

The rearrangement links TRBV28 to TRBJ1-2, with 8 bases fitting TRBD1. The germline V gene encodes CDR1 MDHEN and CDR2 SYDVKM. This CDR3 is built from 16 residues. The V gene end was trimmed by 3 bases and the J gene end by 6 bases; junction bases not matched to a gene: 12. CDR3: CASSLLGQGLKNGYTF. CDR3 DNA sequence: TGTGCCAGCAGTTTGCTCGGACAGGGTTTGAAGAATGGCTACACCTTC.

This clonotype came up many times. The CDR3 sequence: CASSFSTGARETQYF. CDR3 in DNA: TGCGCCAGCAGCTTTTCAACAGGGGCTAGAGAGACCCAGTACTTC. V is TRBV5-1 and J is TRBJ2-5, with 7 bases matching TRBD1. The germline gives CDR1 SGHRS, CDR2 YFSETQ. The V segment lost 2 bases and the J segment 4 bases; nucleotides outside the gene matches: 8. The CDR3 is made up of 15 amino acids. The full variable domain, its missing parts supplied by reference TRBV5-1 and TRBJ2-5, is KAGVTQTPRYLIKTRGQQVTLSCSPISGHRSVSWYQQTPGQGLQFLFEYFSETQRNKGNFPGRFSGRQFSNSRSEMNVSTLELGDSALYLCASSFSTGARETQYFGPGTRLLVL.

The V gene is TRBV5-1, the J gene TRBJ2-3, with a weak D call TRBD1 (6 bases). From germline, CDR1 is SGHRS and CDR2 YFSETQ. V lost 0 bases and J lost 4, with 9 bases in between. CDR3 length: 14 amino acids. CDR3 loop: CASSLDQGPDTQYF. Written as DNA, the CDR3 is TGCGCCAGCAGCTTGGATCAGGGGCCAGATACGCAGTATTTT.

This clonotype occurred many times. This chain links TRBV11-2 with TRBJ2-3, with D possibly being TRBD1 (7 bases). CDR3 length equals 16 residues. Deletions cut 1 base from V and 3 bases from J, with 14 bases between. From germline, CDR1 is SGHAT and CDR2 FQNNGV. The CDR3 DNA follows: TGTGCCAGCAGCTTAGCACCAGGGGGGAGGACAGATACGCAGTATTTT. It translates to CASSLAPGGRTDTQYF.

The CDR3 region has the DNA TGTGCCAGCAGCCCCCATCCGGGGGCGGGGCAAGAGACCCAGTACTTC. This gives the protein CASSPHPGAGQETQYF. J is TRBJ2-5 and V is TRBV7-3; D might be TRBD1 or TRBD2, each matching 6 bases. This CDR3 has 16 residues. The germline V gene has CDR1 SGHTA and CDR2 FQGTGA. V was clipped by 5 bases and J by 2 bases, with 18 bases between them.

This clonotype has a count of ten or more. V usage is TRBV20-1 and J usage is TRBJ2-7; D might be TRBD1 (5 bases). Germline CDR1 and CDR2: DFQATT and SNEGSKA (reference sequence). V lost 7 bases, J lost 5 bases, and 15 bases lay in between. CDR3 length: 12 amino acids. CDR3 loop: CSGAPQVDEQYV. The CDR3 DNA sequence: TGCAGTGGAGCCCCACAGGTCGACGAGCAGTACGTC.

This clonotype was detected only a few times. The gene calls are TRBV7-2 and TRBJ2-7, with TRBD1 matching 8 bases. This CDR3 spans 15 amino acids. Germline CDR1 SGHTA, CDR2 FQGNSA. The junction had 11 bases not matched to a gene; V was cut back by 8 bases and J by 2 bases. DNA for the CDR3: TGTGCCAGCTCACCCGCGACAGGGGTGGCCTACGAGCAGTACTTC. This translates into CASSPATGVAYEQYF. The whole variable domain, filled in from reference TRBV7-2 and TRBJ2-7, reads GAGVSQSPSNKVTEKGKDVELRCDPISGHTALYWYRQSLGQGLEFLIYFQGNSAPDKSGLPSDRFSAERTGGSVSTLTIQRTQQEDSAVYLCASSPATGVAYEQYFGPGTRLTVT.

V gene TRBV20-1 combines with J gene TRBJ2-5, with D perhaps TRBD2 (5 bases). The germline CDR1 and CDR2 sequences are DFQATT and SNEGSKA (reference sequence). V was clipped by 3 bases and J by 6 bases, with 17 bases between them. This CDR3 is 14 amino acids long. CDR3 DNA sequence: TGCAGTGCTAGTGGAGCGGCCGGAGAAAAGACCCAGTACTTC. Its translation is CSASGAAGEKTQYF.

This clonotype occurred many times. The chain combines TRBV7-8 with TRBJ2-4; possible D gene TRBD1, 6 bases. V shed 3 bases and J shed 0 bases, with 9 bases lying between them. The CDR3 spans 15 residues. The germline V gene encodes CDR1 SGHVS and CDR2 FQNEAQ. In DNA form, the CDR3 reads TGTGCCAGCAGCTTGAAAGGGGGAGCCAAAAACATTCAGTACTTC. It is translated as CASSLKGGAKNIQYF.

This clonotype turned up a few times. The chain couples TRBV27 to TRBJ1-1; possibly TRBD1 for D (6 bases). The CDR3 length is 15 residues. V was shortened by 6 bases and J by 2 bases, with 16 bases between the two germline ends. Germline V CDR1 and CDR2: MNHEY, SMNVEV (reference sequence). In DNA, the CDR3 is TGTGCCAGCAGGCCACGGACAGACAAAAACACTGAAGCTTTCTTT. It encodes CASRPRTDKNTEAFF.

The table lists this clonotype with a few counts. The DNA of the CDR3 is TGTGCTAGCGGTCAGGTGAACACCGGGGAGCTGTTTTTT. It specifies CASGQVNTGELFF. The gene calls are TRBV7-7 and TRBJ2-2, with D perhaps matching TRBD2 (6 bases). The CDR3 extends over 13 amino acids. CDR1 and CDR2 from the germline V gene are SSHAT and FNYEAQ (reference sequence). The full variable domain, its missing parts supplied by reference TRBV7-7 and TRBJ2-2, is GAGVSQSPRYKVTKRGQDVTLRCDPISSHATLYWYQQALGQGPEFLTYFNYEAQPDKSGLPSDRFSAERPEGSISTLTIQRTEQRDSAMYRCASGQVNTGELFFGEGSRLTVL.

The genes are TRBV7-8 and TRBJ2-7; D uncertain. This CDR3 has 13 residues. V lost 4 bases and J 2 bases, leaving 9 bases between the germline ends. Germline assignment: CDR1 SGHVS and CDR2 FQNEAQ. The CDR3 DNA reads TGTGCCAGCAGCTCGGACGTTACCTACGAGCAGTACGTC. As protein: CASSSDVTYEQYV.

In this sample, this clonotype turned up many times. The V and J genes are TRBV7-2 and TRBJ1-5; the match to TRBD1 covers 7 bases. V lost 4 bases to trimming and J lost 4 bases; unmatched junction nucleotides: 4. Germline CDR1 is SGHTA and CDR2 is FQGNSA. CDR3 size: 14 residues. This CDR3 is CASSSRQGNQPQHF. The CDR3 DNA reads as TGTGCCAGCAGCTCTAGACAGGGTAATCAGCCCCAGCATTTT.

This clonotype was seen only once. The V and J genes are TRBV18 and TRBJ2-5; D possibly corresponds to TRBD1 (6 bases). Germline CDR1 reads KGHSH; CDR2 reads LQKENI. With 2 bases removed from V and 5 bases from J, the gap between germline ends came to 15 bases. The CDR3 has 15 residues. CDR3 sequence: CASSPSTGSRETQYF. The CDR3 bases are TGTGCCAGCTCACCATCGACAGGCTCCCGGGAGACCCAGTACTTC.

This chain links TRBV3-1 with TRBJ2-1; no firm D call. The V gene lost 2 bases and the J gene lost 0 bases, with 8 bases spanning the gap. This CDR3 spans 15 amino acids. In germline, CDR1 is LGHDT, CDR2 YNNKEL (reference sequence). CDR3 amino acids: CASSQSYLSYNEQFF. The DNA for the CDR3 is TGTGCCAGCAGCCAAAGTTACCTCTCCTACAATGAGCAGTTCTTC.

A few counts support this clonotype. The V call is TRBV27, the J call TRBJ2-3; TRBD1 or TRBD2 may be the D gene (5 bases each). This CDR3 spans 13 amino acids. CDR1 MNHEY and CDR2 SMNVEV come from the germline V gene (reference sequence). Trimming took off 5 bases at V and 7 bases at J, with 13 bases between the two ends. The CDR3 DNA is TGTGCCAGCAGTATAACCGGGACCAATACGCAGTATTTT. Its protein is CASSITGTNTQYF.

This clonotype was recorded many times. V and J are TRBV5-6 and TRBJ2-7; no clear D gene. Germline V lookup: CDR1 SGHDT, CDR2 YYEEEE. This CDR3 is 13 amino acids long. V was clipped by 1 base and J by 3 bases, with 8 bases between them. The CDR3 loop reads CASSLTGVYEQYF. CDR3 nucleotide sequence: TGTGCCAGCAGCTTGACTGGGGTCTACGAGCAGTACTTC.

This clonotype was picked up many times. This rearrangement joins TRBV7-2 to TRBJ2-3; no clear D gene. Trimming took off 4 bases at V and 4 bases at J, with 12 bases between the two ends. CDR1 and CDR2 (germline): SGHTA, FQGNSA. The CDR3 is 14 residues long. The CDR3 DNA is TGTGCCAGCAGCTACAAGGGTTTTGCAGATACGCAGTATTTT. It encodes CASSYKGFADTQYF.

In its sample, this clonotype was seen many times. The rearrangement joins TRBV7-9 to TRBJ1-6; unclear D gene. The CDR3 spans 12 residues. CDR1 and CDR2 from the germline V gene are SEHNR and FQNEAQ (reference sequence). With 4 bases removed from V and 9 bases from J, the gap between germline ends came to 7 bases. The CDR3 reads CASSSDPSPLHF. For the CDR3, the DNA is TGTGCCAGCAGCTCGGACCCTTCACCCCTCCACTTT.

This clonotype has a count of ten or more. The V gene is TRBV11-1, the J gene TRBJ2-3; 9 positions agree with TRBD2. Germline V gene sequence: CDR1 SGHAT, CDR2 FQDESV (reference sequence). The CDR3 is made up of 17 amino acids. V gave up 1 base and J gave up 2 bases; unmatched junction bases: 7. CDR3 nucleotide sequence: TGTGCCAGCAGCTTAGACGGACTAGCGAGTTTCACAGATACGCAGTATTTT. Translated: CASSLDGLASFTDTQYF.

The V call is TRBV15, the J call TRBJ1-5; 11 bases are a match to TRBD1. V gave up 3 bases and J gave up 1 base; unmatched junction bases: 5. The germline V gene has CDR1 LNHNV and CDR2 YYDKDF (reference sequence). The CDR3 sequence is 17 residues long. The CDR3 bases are TGTGCCACCAGCAGTGACCGGGACAGGGGGAGCAATCAGCCCCAGCATTTT. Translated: CATSSDRDRGSNQPQHF.

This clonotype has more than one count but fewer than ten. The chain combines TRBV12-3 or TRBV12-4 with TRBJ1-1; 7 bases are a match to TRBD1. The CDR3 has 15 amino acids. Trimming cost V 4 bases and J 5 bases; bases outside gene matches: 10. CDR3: CASSWRQGKETEAFF. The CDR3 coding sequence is TGTGCCAGCAGTTGGAGACAGGGAAAGGAGACTGAAGCTTTCTTT.

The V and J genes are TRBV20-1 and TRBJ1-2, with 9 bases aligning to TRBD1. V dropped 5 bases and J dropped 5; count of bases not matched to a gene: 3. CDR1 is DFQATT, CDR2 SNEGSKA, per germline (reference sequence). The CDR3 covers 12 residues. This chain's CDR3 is CSAQTGGYGYTF. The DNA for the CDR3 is TGCAGTGCTCAGACAGGGGGATATGGCTACACCTTC.

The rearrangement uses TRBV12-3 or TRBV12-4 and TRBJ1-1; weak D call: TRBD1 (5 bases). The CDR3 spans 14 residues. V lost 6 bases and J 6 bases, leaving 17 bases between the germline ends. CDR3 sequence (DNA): TGTGCCAGCAGAACTTTTTCAGGGAATGCTGAAGCTTTCTTT. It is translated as CASRTFSGNAEAFF.